The TCR beta chain under discussion was sequenced for a study of cytotoxic CD8 clonotypes in ibrutinib-treated CLL. General study results and limits: Clonality was higher at ibrutinib response and returned toward baseline at progression. Patients showed higher baseline clonality than age-matched healthy donors, and it tracked circulating CD8+ T-cell counts. Public clonotypes, rarely seen, contracted or held steady on treatment.

The repertoire was sequenced with immunoSEQ multiplex PCR; TCRdb's copy has only in-frame clones and lacks some. Among approximately 97,000 clones, roughly 80% were seen once, and the ten largest hold around 23%. The CDR3 contains 16 residues. The V gene lost 3 bases and the J gene lost 3 bases, with 15 bases spanning the gap. Germline CDR1 is SGHRS and CDR2 is YFSETQ. As regards this clone: Its target is not known.

Source: PBMCs, taken after 24 months of ibrutinib treatment. This rearrangement joins TRBV5-1 to TRBJ1-4; D gene uncertain. This receptor was obtained from a human donor with chronic lymphocytic leukemia. The CDR3 bases are TGCGCCAGCAGCTCTCAAGGTCGAGGGCCTAATGAAAAACTGTTTTTT. Its protein is CASSSQGRGPNEKLFF.